This T cell receptor beta chain was captured in a study of blood T cell repertoires in COVID-19. Study summary: Acute and convalescent COVID-19 specimens originated in the United States, Italy and Spain.

All enrollees were about 18 to 89 years old and from 20 to 30 US areas. Two negative PCRs, clearance, or symptom resolution characterized the recovered Cohort 3 donors. Method: immunoSEQ multiplex PCR; TCRdb's copy keeps in-frame clones and lacks some. The table has 400,000 or so clones, 75% to 90% seen once; the top ten hold 0.95% to 1.2%. The sample comprised PBMCs or T cells enriched from blood (not recorded which). The TCR comes from a man aged 30 to 45 who had recovered from COVID-19.

This chain's CDR3 is CASSYGPGSYQETQYF. As DNA, the CDR3 is TGTGCCAGCAGTTACGGTCCAGGCTCGTACCAAGAGACCCAGTACTTC. The chain recombines TRBV6-5 with TRBJ2-5; D gene unclear. V was cut by 2 bases and J by 0 bases, with 13 bases left in between. Germline V CDR1 and CDR2: MNHEY, SVGAGI. The CDR3 extends over 16 amino acids.